This TCR beta chain was sequenced for a study of T cell responses to AZD1222 COVID-19 vaccine. Study observations and caveats: The study identified only six AZD1222 recipients as seropositive at baseline.

The CDR3 consists of 15 residues. Germline CDR1 reads MNHEY; CDR2 reads SVGAGI. J gave up 4 bases and V 6 bases, and 6 bases lay outside the gene matches. Concerning this clone itself: The antigen remains unidentified.

The data were produced by immunoSEQ multiplex PCR, yet TCRdb's version contains in-frame clones alone and is incomplete. The data hold around 140,000 clones, with approximately 83% observed a single time. The sample here was peripheral blood, taken on day 0 of AZD1222 vaccination. This rearrangement joins TRBV6-5 to TRBJ1-2, with 12 bases lining up with TRBD1. The receptor was isolated from an adult in good health. The CDR3 sequence: CASRGQGASSYGYTF. In DNA form, the CDR3 reads TGTGCCAGCAGGGGACAGGGGGCCTCAAGCTATGGCTACACCTTC.